This T cell receptor beta chain is drawn from a study of T cells in Graves' hyperthyroidism and ophthalmopathy. Germline V gene sequence: CDR1 KGHSH, CDR2 LQKENI. The V gene lost 3 bases and the J gene lost 5 bases, with 7 bases spanning the gap. CDR3 length: 12 amino acids. Researchers amplified the TCR beta CDR3 regions from RNA transcripts. The HTBI set primed first-round TCR CDR3 RT-PCR. TCRdb reanalysed the multiplex PCR reads using MiXCR and keeps one entry per CDR3 protein. The table has about 270,000 distinct CDR3 sequences, 22% seen once. The clonotype originates from a man younger than 45 with Graves' ophthalmopathy. The chain has TRBV18 and TRBJ2-5; D is unresolved. The sequenced sample consisted of blood. The CDR3 DNA reads as TGTGCCAGCTCACCCAAAACGGAGACCCAGTACTTC. This sequence encodes CASSPKTETQYF.